These T cell receptor beta chains were read from a single sample in a study of metastatic and nonmetastatic thyroid tumors. With MiXCR, TCRdb reprocessed the PCR reads. The sample has around 34,000 clones; 16% are singletons. The sample taken for sequencing was blood. These receptors all come from a female donor with papillary thyroid cancer or a benign thyroid nodule (not recorded which). Some clones in this sample may be carry-over from other donors' samples. The CDR3 runs from the conserved cysteine through the conserved F or W. The D gene is left open where the match is weak. Clone size is shown for a subset of rows, as once, few, many or a class of expanded clone.

d_call j_call v_call clone_size cdr3_aa cdr3_nt
- TRBJ1-1 TRBV6-1 few CASSSGLGRNIEAFF TGTGCCAGCAGCTCGGGATTGGGGCGGAACATTGAAGCTTTCTTT
- TRBJ1-2 TRBV9 many CASSTNSDNYGYTF TGTGCCAGCAGTACGAATTCCGATAACTATGGCTACACCTTC
TRBD1 TRBJ1-5 TRBV7-2 many CASSSGQVGQPQHF TGTGCCAGCAGCTCGGGACAGGTCGGTCAGCCCCAGCATTTT
TRBD1 TRBJ2-5 TRBV6-1 many CASSSTASTTGETQYF TGTGCCAGCAGTTCCACCGCTTCCACGACAGGGGAGACCCAGTACTTC
TRBD2 TRBJ2-7 TRBV5-1 many CASSFGGSSYEQYF TGCGCCAGCAGCTTTGGCGGGAGCTCCTACGAGCAGTACTTC
- TRBJ2-1 TRBV6-6 - CASSYGLPWTRNGDEQFF TGTGCCAGCAGTTACGGCTTACCCTGGACACGTAATGGGGATGAGCAGTTCTTC
TRBD2 TRBJ2-1 TRBV9 many CASSVKAGALYNEQFF TGTGCCAGCAGCGTAAAAGCGGGGGCTCTTTACAATGAGCAGTTCTTC
- TRBJ1-3 TRBV19 many CASSMVWTSGNTIYF TGTGCCAGTAGTATGGTCTGGACCTCTGGAAACACCATATATTTT
TRBD2 TRBJ2-1 TRBV7-6 many CASSSERAGGPGEQFF TGTGCCAGCAGCTCCGAGAGAGCGGGAGGGCCGGGTGAGCAGTTCTTC
TRBD2 TRBJ2-2 TRBV19 many CASSIAASGYTGELFF TGTGCCAGTAGTATAGCCGCTAGCGGATACACCGGGGAGCTGTTTTTT
- TRBJ1-5 TRBV13 many CASSFYNQPQHF TGTGCCAGCAGCTTTTACAATCAGCCCCAGCATTTT
TRBD1 TRBJ2-7 TRBV27 many CASSLYPGQLTYEQYF TGTGCCAGCAGTTTGTACCCGGGACAGCTTACCTACGAGCAGTACTTC
TRBD2 TRBJ2-2 TRBV28 many CASSYGGGNTGELFF TGTGCCAGCAGTTATGGGGGGGGGAACACCGGGGAGCTGTTTTTT
TRBD2 TRBJ2-1 TRBV28 many CASSLWSGSSYNEQFF TGTGCCAGCAGTTTATGGAGCGGGAGCTCCTACAATGAGCAGTTCTTC
- TRBJ2-4 TRBV28 many CASSPTRMYSGVRAKNIQYF TGTGCCAGCAGTCCAACCCGCATGTATTCGGGGGTGAGGGCCAAAAACATTCAGTACTTC
TRBD1 TRBJ1-6 TRBV20-1 medium-sized CSASGQGFGSPLHF TGCAGTGCTTCGGGACAGGGATTCGGGTCACCCCTCCACTTT
- TRBJ2-7 TRBV6-1 medium-sized CASSARRVQGLLPYEQYF TGTGCCAGCAGTGCCCGTAGGGTACAGGGCCTTCTACCCTACGAGCAGTACTTC
TRBD2 TRBJ2-1 TRBV10-3 few CAISSRLAETNEQFF TGTGCCATCAGTAGTCGACTAGCGGAGACAAATGAGCAGTTCTTC
TRBD2 TRBJ2-2 TRBV5-1 many CASSLTSGPNTGELFF TGCGCCAGCAGCTTAACTAGCGGGCCGAACACCGGGGAGCTGTTTTTT
TRBD2 TRBJ2-7 TRBV12-3/TRBV12-4 medium-sized CASSPIAGGRGEQYF TGTGCCAGCAGTCCGATAGCGGGAGGTAGAGGCGAGCAGTACTTC
- TRBJ1-2 TRBV19 few CASSIVSSRNYGYTF TGTGCCAGTAGTATAGTATCTTCCAGGAACTATGGCTACACCTTC
TRBD2 TRBJ2-1 TRBV25-1 many CASQDGTSGSFSSYNEQFF TGTGCCAGTCAAGACGGGACTAGCGGCTCATTTAGCTCCTACAATGAGCAGTTCTTC
- TRBJ2-5 TRBV11-2 many CASSFPGETQYF TGTGCCAGCAGTTTCCCAGGAGAGACCCAGTACTTC
TRBD1 TRBJ2-7 TRBV5-5 medium-sized CASSPGQTSTYEQYF TGTGCCAGCAGCCCGGGACAGACTTCTACCTACGAGCAGTACTTC
TRBD1 TRBJ1-2 TRBV28 many CASSLWGQGVKRYGYTF TGTGCCAGCAGTTTATGGGGACAGGGGGTCAAACGTTATGGCTACACCTTC
TRBD2 TRBJ2-7 TRBV12-3/TRBV12-4 many CASSLARVYGRLGGGYEQYF TGTGCCAGCAGTTTAGCGCGGGTCTACGGACGGTTGGGGGGGGGCTACGAGCAGTACTTC
- TRBJ2-7 TRBV5-6 - CASSYYGRPEQYF TGTGCCAGCAGCTATTACGGACGGCCTGAGCAGTACTTC
- TRBJ1-4 TRBV19 many CASSPRNREHEKLFF TGTGCCAGTAGTCCCCGGAACAGGGAACATGAAAAACTGTTTTTT
- TRBJ1-5 TRBV11-2 once CASSLSRNNNQPQHF TGTGCCAGCAGCTTATCAAGGAATAACAATCAGCCCCAGCATTTT
TRBD1 TRBJ1-1 TRBV28 many CASSLDRGGSEAFF TGTGCCAGCAGTTTGGACAGGGGTGGGTCGGAAGCTTTCTTT
- TRBJ1-5 TRBV30 - CASSWDNQPQHF TGTGCCTCGAGCTGGGACAATCAGCCCCAGCATTTT
- TRBJ2-7 TRBV28 few CASSLGDYEQYF TGTGCCAGCAGTTTGGGTGATTACGAGCAGTACTTC
- TRBJ1-5 TRBV30 - CAWGTEHPGVEHF TGTGCCTGGGGGACGGAACACCCTGGCGTGGAGCATTTT
TRBD2 TRBJ2-1 TRBV7-2 many CASSLGGTRREQFF TGTGCCAGCAGCTTAGGTGGGACTAGACGTGAGCAGTTCTTC
- TRBJ2-5 TRBV5-8 once CASSLWGGAGETRYF TGTGCCAGCAGCTTGTGGGGTGGAGCTGGGGAGACCCGTTACTTC
TRBD2 TRBJ2-2 TRBV9 many CASTRHGLATNTGELFF TGTGCCAGTACGCGACACGGACTAGCGACGAACACCGGGGAGCTGTTTTTT
TRBD1 TRBJ2-2 TRBV6-1 few CASRGQGAGTGELFF TGTGCCAGCCGGGGACAGGGGGCGGGCACCGGGGAGCTGTTTTTT
TRBD1 TRBJ1-6 TRBV4-1 - CASSQGWLRGQGDSPLHF TGCGCCAGCAGCCAAGGATGGCTACGGGGTCAGGGGGATTCACCCCTCCACTTT
- TRBJ2-7 TRBV11-2 many CASSFGTLSYEQYF TGTGCCAGCAGCTTCGGGACTCTCTCCTACGAGCAGTACTTC
- TRBJ2-2 TRBV7-7 many CASSPSARVGELFF TGTGCTAGCAGCCCCAGCGCAAGGGTTGGGGAGCTGTTTTTT
TRBD1 TRBJ2-5 TRBV27 few CASSFKAQGDQETQYF TGTGCCAGCAGTTTTAAAGCGCAGGGGGACCAAGAGACACAGTACTTC
TRBD1 TRBJ1-6 TRBV7-6 many CASSLSDLPLSPDRDNSPLHF TGTGCCAGCAGCCTCTCCGACCTCCCCCTCTCCCCCGACAGGGATAATTCACCCCTCCACTTT
TRBD2 TRBJ2-3 TRBV7-9 many CASSLGLAYTDTQYF TGTGCCAGCAGCTTGGGACTAGCCTACACAGATACGCAGTATTTT
TRBD2 TRBJ2-7 TRBV30 many CAWSVLAGEFYEQYF TGTGCCTGGAGTGTACTAGCGGGAGAATTCTACGAGCAGTACTTC
- TRBJ1-6 TRBV6-4 medium-sized CASSEGDSSPLHF TGTGCCAGCAGTGAGGGGGATAGCTCACCCCTCCACTTT
- TRBJ2-3 TRBV29-1 - CSVLTSLTDTQYF TGCAGCGTTTTAACCTCGTTAACAGATACGCAGTATTTT
- TRBJ1-4 TRBV6-1 - CASTRQSRLTNEKLFF TGTGCCAGCACCAGACAGTCCAGATTAACTAATGAAAAACTGTTTTTT
- TRBJ1-1 TRBV7-9 many CASSLGYREDTEAFF TGTGCCAGCAGCTTAGGGTACAGGGAGGACACTGAAGCTTTCTTT